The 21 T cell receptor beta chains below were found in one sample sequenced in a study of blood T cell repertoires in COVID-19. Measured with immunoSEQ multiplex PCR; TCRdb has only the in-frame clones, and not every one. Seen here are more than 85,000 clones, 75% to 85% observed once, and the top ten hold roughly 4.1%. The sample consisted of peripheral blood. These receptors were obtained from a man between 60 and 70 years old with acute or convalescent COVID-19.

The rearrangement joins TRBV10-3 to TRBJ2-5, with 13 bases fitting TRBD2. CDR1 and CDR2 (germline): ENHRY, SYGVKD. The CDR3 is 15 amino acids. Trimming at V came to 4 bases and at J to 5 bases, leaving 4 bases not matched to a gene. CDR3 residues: CAISGLAGGSETQYF. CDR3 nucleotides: TGTGCCATCAGTGGACTAGCGGGAGGAAGTGAGACCCAGTACTTC.

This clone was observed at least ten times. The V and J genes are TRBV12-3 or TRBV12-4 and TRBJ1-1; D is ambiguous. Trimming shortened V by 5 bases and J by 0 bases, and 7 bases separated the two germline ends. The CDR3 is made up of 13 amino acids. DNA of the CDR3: TGTGCCAGCAGTATACTAATGAACACTGAAGCTTTCTTT. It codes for CASSILMNTEAFF.

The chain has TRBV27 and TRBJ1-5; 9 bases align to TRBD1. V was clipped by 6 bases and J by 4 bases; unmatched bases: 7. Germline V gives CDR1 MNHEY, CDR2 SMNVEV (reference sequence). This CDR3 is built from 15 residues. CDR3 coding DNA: TGTGCCAGCAGAGGTGGGACAGGGAGAAATCAGCCCCAGCATTTT. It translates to CASRGGTGRNQPQHF.

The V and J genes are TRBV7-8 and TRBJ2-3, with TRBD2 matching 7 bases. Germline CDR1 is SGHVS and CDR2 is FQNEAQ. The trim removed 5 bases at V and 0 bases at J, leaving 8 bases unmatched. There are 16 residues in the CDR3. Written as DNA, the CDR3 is TGTGCCAGCAGCGCCCCCCGGGGGGTTAGCACAGATACGCAGTATTTT. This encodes CASSAPRGVSTDTQYF.

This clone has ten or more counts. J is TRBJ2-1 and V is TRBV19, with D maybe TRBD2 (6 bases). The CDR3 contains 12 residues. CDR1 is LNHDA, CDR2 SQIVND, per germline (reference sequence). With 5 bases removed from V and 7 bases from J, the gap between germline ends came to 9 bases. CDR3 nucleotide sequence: TGTGCCAGTAGTGTAGGGAGGAATGAGCAGTTCTTC. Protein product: CASSVGRNEQFF. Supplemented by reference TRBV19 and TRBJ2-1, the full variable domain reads DGGITQSPKYLFRKEGQNVTLSCEQNLNHDAMYWYRQDPGQGLRLIYYSQIVNDFQKGDIAEGYSVSREKKESFPLTVTSAQKNPTAFYLCASSVGRNEQFFGPGTRLTVL.

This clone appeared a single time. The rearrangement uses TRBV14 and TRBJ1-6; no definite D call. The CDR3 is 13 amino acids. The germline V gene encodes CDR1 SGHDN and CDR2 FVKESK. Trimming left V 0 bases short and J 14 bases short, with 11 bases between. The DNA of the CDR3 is TGTGCCAGCAGCCAAGAGACACCACGGACCCTCCACTTT. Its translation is CASSQETPRTLHF. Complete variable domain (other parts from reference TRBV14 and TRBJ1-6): EAGVTQFPSHSVIEKGQTVTLRCDPISGHDNLYWYRRVMGKEIKFLLHFVKESKQDESGMPNNRFLAERTGGTYSTLKVQPAELEDSGVYFCASSQETPRTLHFGNGTRLTVT.

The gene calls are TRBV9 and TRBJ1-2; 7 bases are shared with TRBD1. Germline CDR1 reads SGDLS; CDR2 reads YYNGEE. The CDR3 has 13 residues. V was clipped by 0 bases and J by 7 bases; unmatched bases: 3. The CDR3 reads CASSVENRGGYTF. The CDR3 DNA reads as TGTGCCAGCAGCGTAGAGAACAGGGGTGGCTACACCTTC.

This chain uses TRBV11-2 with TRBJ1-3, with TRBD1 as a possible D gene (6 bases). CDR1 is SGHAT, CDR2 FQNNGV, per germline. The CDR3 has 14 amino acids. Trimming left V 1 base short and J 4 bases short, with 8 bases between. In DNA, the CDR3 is TGTGCCAGCAGCTTAGGGACAGAAGGAAACACCATATATTTT. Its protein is CASSLGTEGNTIYF.

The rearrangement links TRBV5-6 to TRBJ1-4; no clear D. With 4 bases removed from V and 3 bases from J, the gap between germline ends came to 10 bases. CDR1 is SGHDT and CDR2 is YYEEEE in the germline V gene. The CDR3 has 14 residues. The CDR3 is CASSPTLANEKLFF. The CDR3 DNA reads TGTGCCAGCAGCCCGACTTTGGCTAATGAAAAACTGTTTTTT.

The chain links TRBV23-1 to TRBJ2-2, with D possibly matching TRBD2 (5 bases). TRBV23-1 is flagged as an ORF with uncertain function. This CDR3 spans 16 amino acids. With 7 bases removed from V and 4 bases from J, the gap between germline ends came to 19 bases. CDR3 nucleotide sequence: TGCGCCAGCACCACCGGGGTAGTTCTCAGCACCGGGGAGCTGTTTTTT. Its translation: CASTTGVVLSTGELFF.

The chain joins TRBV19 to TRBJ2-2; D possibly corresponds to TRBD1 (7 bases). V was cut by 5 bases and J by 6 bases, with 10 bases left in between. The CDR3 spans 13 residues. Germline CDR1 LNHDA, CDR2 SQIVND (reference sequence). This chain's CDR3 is CASSGGGAGELFF. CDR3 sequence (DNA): TGTGCCAGTAGTGGAGGGGGCGCCGGGGAGCTGTTTTTT.

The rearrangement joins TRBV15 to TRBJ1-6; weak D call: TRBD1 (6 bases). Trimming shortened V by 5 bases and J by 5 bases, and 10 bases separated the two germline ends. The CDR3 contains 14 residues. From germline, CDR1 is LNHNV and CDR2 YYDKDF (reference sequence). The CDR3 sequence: CATSQPGDNSPLHF. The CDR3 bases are TGTGCCACCAGCCAACCAGGGGATAATTCACCCCTCCACTTT.

Here the CDR3 reads CASSEFLEQVMRETQYF. Written as DNA, the CDR3 is TGTGCCAGCAGTGAATTTTTGGAACAGGTGATGAGGGAGACCCAGTACTTC. The chain combines TRBV6-1 with TRBJ2-5, with D possibly being TRBD1 (5 bases). The CDR3 totals 17 residues. The V end lost 2 bases, the J end lost 5 bases, and 21 bases lay between the germline ends. Germline loops: CDR1 MNHNS, CDR2 SASEGT.

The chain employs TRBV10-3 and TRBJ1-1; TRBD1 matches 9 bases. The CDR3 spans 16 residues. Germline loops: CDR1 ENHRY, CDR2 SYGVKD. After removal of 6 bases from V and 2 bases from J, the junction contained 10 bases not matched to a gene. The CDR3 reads CAIRADRGTFNTEAFF. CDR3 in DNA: TGTGCCATCAGAGCAGACAGGGGGACCTTCAACACTGAAGCTTTCTTT.

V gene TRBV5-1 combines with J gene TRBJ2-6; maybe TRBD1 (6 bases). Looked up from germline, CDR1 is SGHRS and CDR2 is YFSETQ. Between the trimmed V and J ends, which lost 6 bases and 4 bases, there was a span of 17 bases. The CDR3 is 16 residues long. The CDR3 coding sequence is TGCGCCAGCAAAGTGGCAGGGGCCCCCGGGGCCAACGTCCTGACTTTC. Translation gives CASKVAGAPGANVLTF.

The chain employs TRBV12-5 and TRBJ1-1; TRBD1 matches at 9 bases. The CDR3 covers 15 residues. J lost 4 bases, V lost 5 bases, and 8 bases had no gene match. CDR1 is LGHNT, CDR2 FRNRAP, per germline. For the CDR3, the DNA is TGTGCTAGTGGTAGGATACAGGGGGCTGGCACTGAAGCTTTCTTT. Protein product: CASGRIQGAGTEAFF.

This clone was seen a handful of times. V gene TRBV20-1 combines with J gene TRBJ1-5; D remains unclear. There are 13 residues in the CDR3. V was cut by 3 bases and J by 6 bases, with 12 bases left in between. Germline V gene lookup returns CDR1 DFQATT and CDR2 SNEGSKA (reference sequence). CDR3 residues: CSASGGFGQPQHF. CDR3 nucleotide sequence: TGCAGTGCTAGTGGAGGCTTCGGTCAGCCCCAGCATTTT.

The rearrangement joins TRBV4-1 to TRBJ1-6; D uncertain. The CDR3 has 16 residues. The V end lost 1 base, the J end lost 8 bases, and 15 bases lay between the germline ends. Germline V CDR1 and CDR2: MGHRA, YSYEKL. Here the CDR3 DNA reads TGCGCCAGCAGCCAAGTGGCCCAGGCAAAACATTCACCCCTCCACTTT. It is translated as CASSQVAQAKHSPLHF.

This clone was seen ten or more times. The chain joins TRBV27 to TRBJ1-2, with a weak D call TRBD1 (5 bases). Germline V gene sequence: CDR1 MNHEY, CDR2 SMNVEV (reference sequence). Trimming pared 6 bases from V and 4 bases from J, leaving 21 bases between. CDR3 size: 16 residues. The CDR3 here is CASRPNGAGSPYGYTF. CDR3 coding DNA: TGTGCCAGCAGGCCAAATGGGGCGGGAAGCCCCTATGGCTACACCTTC.

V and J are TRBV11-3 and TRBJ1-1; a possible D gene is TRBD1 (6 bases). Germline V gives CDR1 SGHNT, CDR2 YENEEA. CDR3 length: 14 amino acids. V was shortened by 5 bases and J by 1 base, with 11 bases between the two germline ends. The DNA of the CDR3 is TGTGCCAGCAGCCTACAGGGTTCGAACACTGAAGCTTTCTTT. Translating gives CASSLQGSNTEAFF.

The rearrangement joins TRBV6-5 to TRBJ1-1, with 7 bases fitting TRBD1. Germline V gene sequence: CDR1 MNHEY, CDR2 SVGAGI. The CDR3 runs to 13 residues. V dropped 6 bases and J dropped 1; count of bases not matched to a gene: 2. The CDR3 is CASRQGTNTEAFF. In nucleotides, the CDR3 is TGTGCCAGCAGACAGGGGACGAACACTGAAGCTTTCTTT.